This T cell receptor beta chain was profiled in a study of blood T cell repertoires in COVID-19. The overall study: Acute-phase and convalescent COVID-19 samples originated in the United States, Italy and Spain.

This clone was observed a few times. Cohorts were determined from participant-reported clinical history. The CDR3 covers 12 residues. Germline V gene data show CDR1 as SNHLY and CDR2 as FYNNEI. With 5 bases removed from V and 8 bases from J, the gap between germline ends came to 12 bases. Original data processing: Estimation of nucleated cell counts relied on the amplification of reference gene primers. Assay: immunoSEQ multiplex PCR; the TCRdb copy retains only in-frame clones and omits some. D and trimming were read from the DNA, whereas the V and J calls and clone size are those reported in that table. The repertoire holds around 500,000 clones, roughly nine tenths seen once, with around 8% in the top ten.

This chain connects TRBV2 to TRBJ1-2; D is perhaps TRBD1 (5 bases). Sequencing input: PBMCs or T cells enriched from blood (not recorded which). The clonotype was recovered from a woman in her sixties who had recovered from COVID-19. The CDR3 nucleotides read TGTGCCAGCAGTATTGGCAGGGAAGGCTACACCTTC. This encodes CASSIGREGYTF.